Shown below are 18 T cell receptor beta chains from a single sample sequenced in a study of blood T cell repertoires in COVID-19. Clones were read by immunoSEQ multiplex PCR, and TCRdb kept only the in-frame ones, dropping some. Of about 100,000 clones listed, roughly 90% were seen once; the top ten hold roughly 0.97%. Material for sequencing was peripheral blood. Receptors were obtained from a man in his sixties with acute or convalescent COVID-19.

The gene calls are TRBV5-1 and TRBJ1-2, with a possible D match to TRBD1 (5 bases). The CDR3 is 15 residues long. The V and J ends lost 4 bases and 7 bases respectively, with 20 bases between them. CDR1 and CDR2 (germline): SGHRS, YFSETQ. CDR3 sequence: CASSQGGDGYGGYTF. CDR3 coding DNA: TGCGCCAGCAGCCAGGGCGGGGATGGTTATGGTGGCTACACCTTC.

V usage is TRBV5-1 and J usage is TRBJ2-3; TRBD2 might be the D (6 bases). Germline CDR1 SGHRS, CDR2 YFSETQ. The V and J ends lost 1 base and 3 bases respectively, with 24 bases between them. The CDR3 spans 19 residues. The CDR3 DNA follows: TGCGCCAGCAGCTTGAACCCCCTGTGGCCGGGGGTTGAGACAGATACGCAGTATTTT. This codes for CASSLNPLWPGVETDTQYF.

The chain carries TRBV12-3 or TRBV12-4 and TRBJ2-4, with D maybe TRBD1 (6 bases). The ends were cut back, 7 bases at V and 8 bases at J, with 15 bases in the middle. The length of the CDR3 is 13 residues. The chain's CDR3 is CASTSNRADIQYF. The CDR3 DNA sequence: TGTGCCAGCACGAGCAACAGGGCCGACATTCAGTACTTC.

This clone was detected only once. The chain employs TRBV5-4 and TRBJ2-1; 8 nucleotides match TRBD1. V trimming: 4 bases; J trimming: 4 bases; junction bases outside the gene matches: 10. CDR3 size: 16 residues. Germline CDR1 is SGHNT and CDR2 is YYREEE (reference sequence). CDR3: CASSGTGTGHYNEQFF. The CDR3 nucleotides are TGTGCCAGCAGCGGAACCGGGACAGGACATTACAATGAGCAGTTCTTC.

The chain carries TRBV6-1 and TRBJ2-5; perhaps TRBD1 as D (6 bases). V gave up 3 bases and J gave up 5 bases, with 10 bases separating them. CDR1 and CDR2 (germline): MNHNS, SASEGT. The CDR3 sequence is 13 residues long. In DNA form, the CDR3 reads TGTGCCAGCAGTGACAGGGGCGGCGAGACCCAGTACTTC. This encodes CASSDRGGETQYF.

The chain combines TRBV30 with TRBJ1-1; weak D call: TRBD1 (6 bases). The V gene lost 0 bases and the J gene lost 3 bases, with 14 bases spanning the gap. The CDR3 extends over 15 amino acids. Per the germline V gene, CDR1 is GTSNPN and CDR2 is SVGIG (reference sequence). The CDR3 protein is CAWSVLGAGDTEAFF. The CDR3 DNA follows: TGTGCCTGGAGTGTACTGGGGGCAGGAGACACTGAAGCTTTCTTT. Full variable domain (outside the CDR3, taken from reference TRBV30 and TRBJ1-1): SQTIHQWPATLVQPVGSPLSLECTVEGTSNPNLYWYRQAAGRGLQLLFYSVGIGQISSEVPQNLSASRPQDRQFILSSKKLLLSDSGFYLCAWSVLGAGDTEAFFGQGTRLTVV.

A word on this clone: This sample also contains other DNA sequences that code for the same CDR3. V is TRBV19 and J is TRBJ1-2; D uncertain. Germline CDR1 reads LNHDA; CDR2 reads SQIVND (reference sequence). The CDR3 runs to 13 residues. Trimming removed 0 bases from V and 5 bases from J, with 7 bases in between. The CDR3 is CASSIEGAYGYTF. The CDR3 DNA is TGTGCCAGTAGTATAGAGGGCGCATATGGCTACACCTTC.

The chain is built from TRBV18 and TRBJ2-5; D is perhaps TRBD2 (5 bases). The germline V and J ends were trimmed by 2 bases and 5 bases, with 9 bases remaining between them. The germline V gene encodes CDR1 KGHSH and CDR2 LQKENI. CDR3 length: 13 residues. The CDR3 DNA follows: TGTGCCAGCTCACCAGCAACGGGGGAGACCCAGTACTTC. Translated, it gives CASSPATGETQYF.

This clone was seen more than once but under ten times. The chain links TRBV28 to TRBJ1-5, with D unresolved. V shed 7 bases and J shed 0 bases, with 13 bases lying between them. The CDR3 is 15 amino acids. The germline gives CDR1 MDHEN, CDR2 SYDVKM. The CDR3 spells CASKSTVHSNQPQHF. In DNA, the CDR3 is TGTGCCAGCAAAAGTACAGTCCATAGCAATCAGCCCCAGCATTTT.

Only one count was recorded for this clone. The CDR3 DNA reads TGTGCCAGCAGCTCAACTGTTAGCTCCTACAATGAGCAGTTCTTC. This gives the protein CASSSTVSSYNEQFF. The rearrangement links TRBV11-2 to TRBJ2-1; D uncertain. This CDR3 comprises 15 residues. V dropped 4 bases and J dropped 0 bases, with 10 bases sitting between them. Germline loops: CDR1 SGHAT, CDR2 FQNNGV. Variable domain in full (rest from reference TRBV11-2 and TRBJ2-1): EAGVAQSPRYKIIEKRQSVAFWCNPISGHATLYWYQQILGQGPKLLIQFQNNGVVDDSQLPKDRFSAERLKGVDSTLKIQPAKLEDSAVYLCASSSTVSSYNEQFFGPGTRLTVL.

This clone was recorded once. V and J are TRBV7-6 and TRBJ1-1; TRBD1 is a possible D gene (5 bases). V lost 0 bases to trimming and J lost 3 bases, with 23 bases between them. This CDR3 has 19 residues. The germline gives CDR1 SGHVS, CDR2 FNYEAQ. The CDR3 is CASSLASGQGIGTDTEAFF. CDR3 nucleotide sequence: TGTGCCAGCAGCTTAGCAAGTGGTCAGGGAATTGGTACCGACACTGAAGCTTTCTTT.

CDR3 sequence reads: CASSLGRPSPLHF. CDR3 DNA sequence: TGTGCCAGCAGTTTGGGGCGGCCTTCACCCCTCCACTTT. The V and J genes are TRBV27 and TRBJ1-6, with D perhaps TRBD1 (5 bases). The V end was cut by 3 bases, the J end by 9 bases, with 9 bases between. The V gene's germline CDR1 is MNHEY and CDR2 SMNVEV (reference sequence). CDR3 size: 13 residues.

For the CDR3, the DNA is TGTGCCAGTAGTACTAGCCACCGGGCCACGAATCAGCCCCAGCATTTT. This codes for CASSTSHRATNQPQHF. This chain uses TRBV19 with TRBJ1-5, with D unclear. The V end was cut by 4 bases, the J end by 4 bases, with 17 bases between. Looked up from germline, CDR1 is LNHDA and CDR2 is SQIVND (reference sequence). The CDR3 runs 16 residues.

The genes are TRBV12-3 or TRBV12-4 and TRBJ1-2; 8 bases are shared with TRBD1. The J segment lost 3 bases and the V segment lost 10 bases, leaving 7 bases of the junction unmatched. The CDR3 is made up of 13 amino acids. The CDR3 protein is CATAPTGDYGYTF. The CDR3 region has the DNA TGTGCCACCGCACCGACAGGGGACTATGGCTACACCTTC.

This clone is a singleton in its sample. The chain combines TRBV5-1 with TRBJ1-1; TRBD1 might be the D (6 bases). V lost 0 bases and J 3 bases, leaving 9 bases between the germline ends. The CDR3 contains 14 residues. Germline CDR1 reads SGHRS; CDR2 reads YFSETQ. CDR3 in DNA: TGCGCCAGCAGCTTGGAAGGGGGAGACACTGAAGCTTTCTTT. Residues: CASSLEGGDTEAFF.

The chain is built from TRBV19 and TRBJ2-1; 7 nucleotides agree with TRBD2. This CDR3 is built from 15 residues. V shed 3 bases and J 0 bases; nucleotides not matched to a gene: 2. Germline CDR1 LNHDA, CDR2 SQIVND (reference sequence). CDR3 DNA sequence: TGTGCCAGTAGTATGGGGACTACCTCCTACAATGAGCAGTTCTTC. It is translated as CASSMGTTSYNEQFF.

In DNA form, the CDR3 reads TGTGCCAGCTCACCACCGGTGGTGGCCACAGATACGCAGTATTTT. Translating it yields CASSPPVVATDTQYF. The V call is TRBV18, the J call TRBJ2-3; D gene uncertain. Trimming cost V 0 bases and J 2 bases, with 9 bases left between them. This CDR3 contains 15 residues. CDR1 KGHSH and CDR2 LQKENI come from the germline V gene. The full variable domain, in which reference TRBV18 and TRBJ2-3 provide the parts outside the CDR3, is NAGVMQNPRHLVRRRGQEARLRCSPMKGHSHVYWYRQLPEEGLKFMVYLQKENIIDESGMPKERFSAEFPKEGPSILRIQQVVRGDSAAYFCASSPPVVATDTQYFGPGTRLTVL.

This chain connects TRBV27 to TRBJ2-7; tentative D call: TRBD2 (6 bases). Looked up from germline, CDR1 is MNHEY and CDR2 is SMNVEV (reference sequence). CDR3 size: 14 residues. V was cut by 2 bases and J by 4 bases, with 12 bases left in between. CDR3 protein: CASSLEPGVYEQYF. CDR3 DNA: TGTGCCAGCAGTTTAGAACCGGGGGTTTACGAGCAGTACTTC.